The rows below give T cell receptor beta chains drawn from one sample of a study of blood T cell repertoires in COVID-19. The method was immunoSEQ multiplex PCR; TCRdb's version includes in-frame clones alone and lacks a portion of them. There are 52,000 or so clones in the sample; around 84% occur only once, and more than 4.5% lies in the top ten. What was sequenced was peripheral blood. These receptors all stem from a human donor in a cohort sampled during active or convalescent COVID-19. CDR3s leave out the opening cysteine and the closing phenylalanine or tryptophan.

V	J	CDR3
TRBV19	TRBJ2-1	ASRAGLYDEQF
TRBV27	TRBJ2-1	ASSSRQAYNEQF
TRBV15	TRBJ1-5	ATSRDLAAQH
TRBV27	TRBJ1-1	ASSFRVQNTEAF
TRBV12-3/TRBV12-4	TRBJ2-3	ASRGATDTQY
TRBV15	TRBJ2-1	ATSREQGAGEQF
TRBV3-1/TRBV3-2	TRBJ1-2	ASSQDRGGARGYT
TRBV5-5	TRBJ1-2	ASSLIPQGRNLNPDGYT
TRBV27	TRBJ2-3	ASTSGGSTDTQY
TRBV6-5	TRBJ1-1	ASSSGVNTEAF
TRBV19	TRBJ2-2	ASSNSNTGELF
TRBV9	TRBJ2-4	ASSPRQGPRNIQY
TRBV9	TRBJ2-5	ASSPGLAAEETQY
TRBV7-9	TRBJ2-5	ASRLSGLTQY
TRBV29-1	TRBJ2-4	SGTGTGGSKNIQY
TRBV27	TRBJ2-2	ASSLQDRVRAGELF
TRBV4-3	TRBJ1-6	ASSQDLPGGTYNSPLH
TRBV4-2	TRBJ1-4	ASSQDRATNEKLF
TRBV28	TRBJ2-1	ASSLLDWGAGGPESSYNEQF
TRBV25-1	TRBJ2-2	ASSDSTGELF
TRBV9	TRBJ1-1	ASSARQGGTEAF
TRBV19	TRBJ1-1	ASSLDRGNTEAF
TRBV19	TRBJ2-7	ASSGGQGGYYEQY
TRBV7-9	TRBJ2-5	ASSGSLAGGSRETQY
TRBV6-5	TRBJ1-5	ASGADSNQPQH
TRBV7-3	TRBJ2-2	ASSSWTGNTGELF
TRBV7-3	TRBJ2-5	ASSPGGSGETQY
TRBV7-7	TRBJ2-2	ASSRGGGGELF
TRBV5-6	TRBJ1-5	ASSLTGYGNQPQH
TRBV6-6	TRBJ1-1	ASSLITGAPTEAF
TRBV29-1	TRBJ2-1	SGRPFGLAGDPTLGHEQF
TRBV9	TRBJ2-3	ASSVSLAGAADTQY
TRBV2	TRBJ2-3	ASSEAASSVTDTQY
TRBV30	TRBJ1-1	AWSPLAEAF
TRBV5-4	TRBJ1-2	ASSWGQGGMDYGYT
TRBV29-1	TRBJ1-3	SVRPGGGNTIY
TRBV2	TRBJ2-5	ASSPPGVETQY
TRBV19	TRBJ2-7	ASRTTSRASYEQY
TRBV3-1/TRBV3-2	TRBJ1-3	ASSPSASSGNTIY
TRBV5-1	TRBJ2-1	ASSLGPEVREQF
TRBV6-2/TRBV6-3	TRBJ2-5	ASSYWAGGETQY